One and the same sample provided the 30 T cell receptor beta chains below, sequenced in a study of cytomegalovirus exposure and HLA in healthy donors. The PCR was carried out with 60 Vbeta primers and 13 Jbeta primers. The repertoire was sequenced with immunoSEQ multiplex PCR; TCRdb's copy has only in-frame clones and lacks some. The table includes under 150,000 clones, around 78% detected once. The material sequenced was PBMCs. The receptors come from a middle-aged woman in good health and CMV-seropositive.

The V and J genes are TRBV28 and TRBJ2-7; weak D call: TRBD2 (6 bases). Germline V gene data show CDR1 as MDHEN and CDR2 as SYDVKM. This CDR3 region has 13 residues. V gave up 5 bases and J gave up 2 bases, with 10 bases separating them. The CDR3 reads CASSRTITYEQYF. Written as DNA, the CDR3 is TGTGCCAGCAGTAGGACTATCACCTACGAGCAGTACTTC.

The CDR3 DNA reads TGCGCCAGCAGCTTGGGGGCTCCGGGACAGGGGGCTTCCTACGAGCAGTACTTC. It encodes CASSLGAPGQGASYEQYF. J is TRBJ2-7 and V is TRBV5-1; 12 bases line up with TRBD1. The length of the CDR3 is 18 residues. Germline CDR1 is SGHRS and CDR2 is YFSETQ. The V and J ends lost 0 bases and 1 base, in that order; junction bases with no gene match: 8.

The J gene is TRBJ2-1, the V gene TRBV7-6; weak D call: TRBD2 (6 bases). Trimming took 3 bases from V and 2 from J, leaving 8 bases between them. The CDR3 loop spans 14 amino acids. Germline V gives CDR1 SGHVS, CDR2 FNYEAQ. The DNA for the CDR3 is TGTGCCAGCAGCTTCCGCGGGACCTACAATGAGCAGTTCTTC. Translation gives CASSFRGTYNEQFF.

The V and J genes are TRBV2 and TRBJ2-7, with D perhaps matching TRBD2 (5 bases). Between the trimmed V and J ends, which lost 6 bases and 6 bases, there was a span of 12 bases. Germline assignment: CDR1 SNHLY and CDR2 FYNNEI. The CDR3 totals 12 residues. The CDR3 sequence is CASSLRGLEQYF. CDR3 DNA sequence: TGTGCCAGCAGCCTCCGAGGGCTCGAGCAGTACTTC.

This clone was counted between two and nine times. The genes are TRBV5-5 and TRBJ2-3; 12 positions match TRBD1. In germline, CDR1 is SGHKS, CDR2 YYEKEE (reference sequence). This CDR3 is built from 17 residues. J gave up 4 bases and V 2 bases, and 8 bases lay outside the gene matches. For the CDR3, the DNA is TGTGCCAGCAGCTTAGTTCCGGGACAGGGGGCAGCAGATACGCAGTATTTT. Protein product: CASSLVPGQGAADTQYF.

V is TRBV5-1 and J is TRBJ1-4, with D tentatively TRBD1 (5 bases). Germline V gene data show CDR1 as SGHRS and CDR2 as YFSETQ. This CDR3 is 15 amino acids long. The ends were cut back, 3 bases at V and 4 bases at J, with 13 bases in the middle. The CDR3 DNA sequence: TGCGCCAGCAGCTCGCAGGGATTGGGTAATGAAAAACTGTTTTTT. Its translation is CASSSQGLGNEKLFF.

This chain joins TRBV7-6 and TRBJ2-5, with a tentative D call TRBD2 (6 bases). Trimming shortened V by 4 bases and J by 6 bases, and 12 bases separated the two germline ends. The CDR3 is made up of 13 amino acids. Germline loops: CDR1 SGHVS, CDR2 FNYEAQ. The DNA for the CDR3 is TGTGCCAGCAGCTCCGGGACTCTTCAGACCCAGTACTTC. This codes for CASSSGTLQTQYF.

Here the CDR3 DNA reads TGTGCCATCAGACTGACTAGCGGGAGCTCCTACGAGCAGTACTTC. Translated: CAIRLTSGSSYEQYF. The chain carries TRBV10-3 and TRBJ2-7, with 12 nucleotides matching TRBD2. The germline V gene encodes CDR1 ENHRY and CDR2 SYGVKD. Trimming cost V 6 bases and J 0 bases; bases outside gene matches: 3. CDR3 length: 15 residues.

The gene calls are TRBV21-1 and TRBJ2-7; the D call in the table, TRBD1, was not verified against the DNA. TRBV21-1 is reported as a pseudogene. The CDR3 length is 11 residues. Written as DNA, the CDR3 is TGTGCCAGCAGGGGCAGAATTGAGCAGTACTTC. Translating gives CASRGRIEQYF.

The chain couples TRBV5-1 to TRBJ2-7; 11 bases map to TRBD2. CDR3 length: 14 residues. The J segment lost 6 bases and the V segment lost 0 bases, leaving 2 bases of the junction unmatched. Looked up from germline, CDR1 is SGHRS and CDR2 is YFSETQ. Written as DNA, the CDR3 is TGCGCCAGCAGCTTGGTAGCGGGAGGGCTCGAGCAGTACTTC. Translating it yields CASSLVAGGLEQYF. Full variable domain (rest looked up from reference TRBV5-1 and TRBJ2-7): KAGVTQTPRYLIKTRGQQVTLSCSPISGHRSVSWYQQTPGQGLQFLFEYFSETQRNKGNFPGRFSGRQFSNSRSEMNVSTLELGDSALYLCASSLVAGGLEQYFGPGTRLTVT.

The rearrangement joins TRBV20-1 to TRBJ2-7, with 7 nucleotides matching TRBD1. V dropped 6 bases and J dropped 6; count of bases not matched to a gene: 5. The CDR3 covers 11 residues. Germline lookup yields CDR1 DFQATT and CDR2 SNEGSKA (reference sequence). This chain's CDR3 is CSAQTGSEQYF. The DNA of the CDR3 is TGCAGTGCGCAGACAGGGAGCGAGCAGTACTTC.

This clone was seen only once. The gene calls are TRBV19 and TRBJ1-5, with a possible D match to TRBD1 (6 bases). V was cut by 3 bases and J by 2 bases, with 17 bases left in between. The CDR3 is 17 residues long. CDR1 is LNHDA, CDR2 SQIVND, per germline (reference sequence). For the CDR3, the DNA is TGTGCCAGTAGTATCAGTCTGGGGGCGAGGGGCAATCAGCCCCAGCATTTT. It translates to CASSISLGARGNQPQHF.

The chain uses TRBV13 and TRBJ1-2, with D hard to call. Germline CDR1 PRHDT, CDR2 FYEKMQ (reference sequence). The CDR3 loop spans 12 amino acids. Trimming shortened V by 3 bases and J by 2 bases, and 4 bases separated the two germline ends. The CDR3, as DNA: TGTGCCAGCAGCTTCAGGAACTATGGCTACACCTTC. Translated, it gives CASSFRNYGYTF.

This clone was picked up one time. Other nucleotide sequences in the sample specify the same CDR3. CDR3 sequence reads: CASSEGGADTQYF. CDR3 DNA: TGTGCCAGCAGTGAAGGGGGAGCAGATACGCAGTATTTT. The J gene is TRBJ2-3, the V gene TRBV2, with D maybe TRBD2 (5 bases). The germline V and J ends were trimmed by 1 base and 4 bases, with 6 bases remaining between them. The CDR3 covers 13 residues. Germline-derived CDR1 and CDR2 are SNHLY and FYNNEI.

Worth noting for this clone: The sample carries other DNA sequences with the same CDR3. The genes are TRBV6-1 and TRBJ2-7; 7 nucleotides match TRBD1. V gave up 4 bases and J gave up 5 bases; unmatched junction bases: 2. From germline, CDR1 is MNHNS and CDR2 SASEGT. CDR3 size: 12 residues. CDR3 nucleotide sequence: TGTGCCAGCAGTGGAGACAGGGACGAGCAGTACTTC. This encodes CASSGDRDEQYF.

This CDR3 is CASSSPLNEQFF. CDR3 DNA sequence: TGTGCCAGCAGTTCCCCACTAAATGAGCAGTTCTTC. V gene TRBV28 combines with J gene TRBJ2-1; D is ambiguous. Trimming stripped 4 bases from V and 7 bases from J, with 8 bases between. The CDR3 sequence is 12 residues long. CDR1 and CDR2 from the germline V gene are MDHEN and SYDVKM.

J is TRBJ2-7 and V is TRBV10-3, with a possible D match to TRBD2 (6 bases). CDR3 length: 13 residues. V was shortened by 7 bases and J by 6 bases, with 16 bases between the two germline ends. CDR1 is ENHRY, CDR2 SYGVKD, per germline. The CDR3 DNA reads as TGTGCCATCACTCCGAGCCACGGGGGCGAGCAGTACTTC. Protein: CAITPSHGGEQYF.

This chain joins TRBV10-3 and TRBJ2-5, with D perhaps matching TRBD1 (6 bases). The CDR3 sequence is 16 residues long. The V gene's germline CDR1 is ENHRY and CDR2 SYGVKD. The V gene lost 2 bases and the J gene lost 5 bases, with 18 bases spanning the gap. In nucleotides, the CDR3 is TGTGCCATCAGTGAGGGTTCCAGGGCAGGGGAGGAGACCCAGTACTTC. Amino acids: CAISEGSRAGEETQYF.

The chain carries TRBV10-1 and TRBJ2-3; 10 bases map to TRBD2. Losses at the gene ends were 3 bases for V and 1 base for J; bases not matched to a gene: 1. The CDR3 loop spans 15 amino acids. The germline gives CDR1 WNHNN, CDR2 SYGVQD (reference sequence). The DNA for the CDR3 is TGCGCCAGCAGTGAAGGACTAGCGGGCACAGATACGCAGTATTTT. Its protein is CASSEGLAGTDTQYF.

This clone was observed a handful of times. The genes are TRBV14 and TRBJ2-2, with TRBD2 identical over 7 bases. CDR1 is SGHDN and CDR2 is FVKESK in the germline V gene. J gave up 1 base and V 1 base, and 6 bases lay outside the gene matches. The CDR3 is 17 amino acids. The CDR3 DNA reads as TGTGCCAGCAGCCAAGTGGGAGGGCGACAGAACACCGGGGAGCTGTTTTTT. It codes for CASSQVGGRQNTGELFF. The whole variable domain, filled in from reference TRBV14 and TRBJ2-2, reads EAGVTQFPSHSVIEKGQTVTLRCDPISGHDNLYWYRRVMGKEIKFLLHFVKESKQDESGMPNNRFLAERTGGTYSTLKVQPAELEDSGVYFCASSQVGGRQNTGELFFGEGSRLTVL.

The CDR3 bases are TGTGCCAGCAGTTCCCTGGCTAGCGGGATTAACTACGAGCAGTACTTC. Protein product: CASSSLASGINYEQYF. The chain carries TRBV27 and TRBJ2-5, with 9 bases matching TRBD2. TRBJ2-7 explains the end of the DNA better; the J call may be wrong. Germline lookup yields CDR1 MNHEY and CDR2 SMNVEV (reference sequence). The length of the CDR3 is 16 residues.

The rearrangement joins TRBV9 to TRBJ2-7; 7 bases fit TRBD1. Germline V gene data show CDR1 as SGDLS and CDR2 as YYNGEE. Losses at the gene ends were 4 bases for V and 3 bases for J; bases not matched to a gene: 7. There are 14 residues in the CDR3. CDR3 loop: CASSPRDRDYEQYF. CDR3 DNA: TGTGCCAGCAGCCCACGAGACAGGGACTACGAGCAGTACTTC.

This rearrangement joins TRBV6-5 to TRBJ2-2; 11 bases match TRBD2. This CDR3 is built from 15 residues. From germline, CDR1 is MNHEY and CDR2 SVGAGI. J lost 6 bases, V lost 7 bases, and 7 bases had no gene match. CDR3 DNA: TGTGCCAGCAAACTAGCGGGAGACTCGGCCGGGGAGCTGTTTTTT. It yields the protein CASKLAGDSAGELFF.

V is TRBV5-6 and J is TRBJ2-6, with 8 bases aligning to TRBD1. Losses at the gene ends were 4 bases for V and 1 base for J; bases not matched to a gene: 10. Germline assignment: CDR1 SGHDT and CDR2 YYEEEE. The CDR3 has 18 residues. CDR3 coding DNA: TGTGCCAGCAGCCTATTGGGACAGGAGACATCTGGGGCCAACGTCCTGACTTTC. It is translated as CASSLLGQETSGANVLTF.

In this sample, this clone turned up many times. CDR3 amino acids: CSARGHTEAFF. DNA for the CDR3: TGCAGTGCTAGGGGGCACACTGAAGCTTTCTTT. The chain employs TRBV20-1 and TRBJ1-1; D possibly corresponds to TRBD1 (5 bases). Germline values: CDR1 DFQATT, CDR2 SNEGSKA (reference sequence). Trimming cost V 3 bases and J 3 bases, with 5 bases left between them. The CDR3 length is 11 residues.

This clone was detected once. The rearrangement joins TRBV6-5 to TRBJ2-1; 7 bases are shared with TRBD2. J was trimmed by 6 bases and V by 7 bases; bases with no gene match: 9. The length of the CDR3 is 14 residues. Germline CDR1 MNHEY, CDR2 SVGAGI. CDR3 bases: TGTGCCAGCAAAGCTCAACTAGCGATCAATGAGCAGTTCTTC. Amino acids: CASKAQLAINEQFF.

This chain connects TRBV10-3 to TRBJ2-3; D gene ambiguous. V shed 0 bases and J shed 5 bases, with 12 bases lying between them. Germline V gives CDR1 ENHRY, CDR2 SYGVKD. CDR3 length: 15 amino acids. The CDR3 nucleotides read TGTGCCATCAGTGAGTCGATGGTTCTAGGAGATACGCAGTATTTT. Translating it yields CAISESMVLGDTQYF.

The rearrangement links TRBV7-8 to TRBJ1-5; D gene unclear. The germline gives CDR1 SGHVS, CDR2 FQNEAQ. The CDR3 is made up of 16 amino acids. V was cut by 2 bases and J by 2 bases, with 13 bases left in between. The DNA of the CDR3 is TGTGCCAGCAGCTTACTAGAGGGTGTGGGCAATCAGCCCCAGCATTTT. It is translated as CASSLLEGVGNQPQHF. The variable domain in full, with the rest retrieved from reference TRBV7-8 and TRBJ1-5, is GAGVSQSPRYKVAKRGQDVALRCDPISGHVSLFWYQQALGQGPEFLTYFQNEAQLDKSGLPSDRFFAERPEGSVSTLKIQRTQQEDSAVYLCASSLLEGVGNQPQHFGDGTRLSIL.

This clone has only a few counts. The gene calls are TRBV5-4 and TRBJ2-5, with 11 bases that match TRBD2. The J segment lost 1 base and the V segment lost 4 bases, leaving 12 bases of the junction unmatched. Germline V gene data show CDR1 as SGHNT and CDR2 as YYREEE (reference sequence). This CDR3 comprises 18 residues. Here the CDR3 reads CASSQGLAGNRLQETQYF. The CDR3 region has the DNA TGTGCCAGCAGCCAAGGACTAGCGGGCAACCGCCTCCAAGAGACCCAGTACTTC.

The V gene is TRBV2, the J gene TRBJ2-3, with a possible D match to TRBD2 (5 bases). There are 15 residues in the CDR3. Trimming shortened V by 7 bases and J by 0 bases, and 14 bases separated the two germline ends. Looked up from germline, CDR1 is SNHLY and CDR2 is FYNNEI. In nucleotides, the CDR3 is TGTGCCAGCAACCTATTCGGGGTTAGCACAGATACGCAGTATTTT. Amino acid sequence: CASNLFGVSTDTQYF.